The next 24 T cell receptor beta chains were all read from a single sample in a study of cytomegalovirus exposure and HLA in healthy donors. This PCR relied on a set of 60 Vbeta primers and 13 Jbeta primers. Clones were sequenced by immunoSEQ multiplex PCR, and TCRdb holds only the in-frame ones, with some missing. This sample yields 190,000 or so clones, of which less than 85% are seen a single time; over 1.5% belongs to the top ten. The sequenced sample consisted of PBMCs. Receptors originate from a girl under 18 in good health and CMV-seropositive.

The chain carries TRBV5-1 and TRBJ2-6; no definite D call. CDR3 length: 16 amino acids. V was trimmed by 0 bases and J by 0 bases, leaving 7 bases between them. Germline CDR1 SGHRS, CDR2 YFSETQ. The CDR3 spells CASSLESLSGANVLTF. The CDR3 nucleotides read TGCGCCAGCAGCTTGGAGTCACTCTCTGGGGCCAACGTCCTGACTTTC.

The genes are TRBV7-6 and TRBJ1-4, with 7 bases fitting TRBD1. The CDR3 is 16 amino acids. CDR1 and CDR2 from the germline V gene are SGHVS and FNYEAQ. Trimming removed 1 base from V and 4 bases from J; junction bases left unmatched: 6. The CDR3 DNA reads TGTGCCAGCAGCTTAGGTCCTGGACAGGTTAATGAAAAACTGTTTTTT. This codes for CASSLGPGQVNEKLFF.

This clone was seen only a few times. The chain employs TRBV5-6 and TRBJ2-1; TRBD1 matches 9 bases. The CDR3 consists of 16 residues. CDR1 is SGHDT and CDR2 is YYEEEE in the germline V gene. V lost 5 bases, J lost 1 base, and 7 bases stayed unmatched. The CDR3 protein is CASSVGGQGSYNEQFF. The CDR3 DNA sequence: TGTGCCAGCAGTGTTGGGGGACAGGGATCCTACAATGAGCAGTTCTTC.

The CDR3 nucleotides are TGTGCCAGCAGCTTAGGGCTAGCGGGGGCCCGGGTTGAGAAGACCCAGTACTTC. As protein: CASSLGLAGARVEKTQYF. The rearrangement joins TRBV7-2 to TRBJ2-5, with TRBD2 identical over 10 bases. The CDR3 is made up of 18 amino acids. V lost 1 base, J lost 6 bases, and 14 bases stayed unmatched. Per germline, CDR1 SGHTA and CDR2 FQGNSA.

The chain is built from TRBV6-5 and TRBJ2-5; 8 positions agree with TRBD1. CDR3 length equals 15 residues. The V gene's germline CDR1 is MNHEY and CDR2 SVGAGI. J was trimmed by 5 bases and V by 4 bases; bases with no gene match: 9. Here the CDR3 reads CASSSGQGVRETQYF. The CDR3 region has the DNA TGTGCCAGCAGTTCCGGACAGGGCGTCCGGGAGACCCAGTACTTC.

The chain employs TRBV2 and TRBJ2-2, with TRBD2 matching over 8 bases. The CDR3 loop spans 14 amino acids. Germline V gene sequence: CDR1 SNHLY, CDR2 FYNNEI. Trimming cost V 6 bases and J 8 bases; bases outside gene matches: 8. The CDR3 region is CASSVSGGGGELFF. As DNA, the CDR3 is TGTGCCAGCAGCGTCAGCGGGGGCGGAGGGGAGCTGTTTTTT.

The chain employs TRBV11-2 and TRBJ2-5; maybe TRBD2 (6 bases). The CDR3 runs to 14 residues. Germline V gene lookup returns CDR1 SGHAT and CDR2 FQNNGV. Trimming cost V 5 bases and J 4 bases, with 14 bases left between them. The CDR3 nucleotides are TGTGCCAGCAGCCCTCTAGCGAGAGGAGAGACCCAGTACTTC. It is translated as CASSPLARGETQYF.

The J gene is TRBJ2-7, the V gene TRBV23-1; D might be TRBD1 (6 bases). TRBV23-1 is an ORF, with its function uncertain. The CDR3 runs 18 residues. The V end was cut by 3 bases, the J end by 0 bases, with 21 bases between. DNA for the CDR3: TGCGCCAGCAGTCAGCTCGGGACGACAGGCCGATTCTCCTACGAGCAGTACTTC. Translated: CASSQLGTTGRFSYEQYF.

The CDR3 DNA sequence: TGTGCCAGCAGCGCTGCGGGAGCTAACTATGGCTACACCTTC. Its protein product is CASSAAGANYGYTF. The chain carries TRBV5-6 and TRBJ1-2; D is unresolved. Germline loops: CDR1 SGHDT, CDR2 YYEEEE. V shed 4 bases and J shed 0 bases, with 10 bases lying between them. The CDR3 totals 14 residues.

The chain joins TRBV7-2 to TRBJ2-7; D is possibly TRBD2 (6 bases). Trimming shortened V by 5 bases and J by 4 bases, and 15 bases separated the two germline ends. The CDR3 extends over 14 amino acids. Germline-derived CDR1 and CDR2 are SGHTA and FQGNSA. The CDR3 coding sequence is TGTGCCAGCAGCCACCTGACTAGTTTATACGAGCAGTACTTC. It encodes CASSHLTSLYEQYF. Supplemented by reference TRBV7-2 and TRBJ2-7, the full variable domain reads GAGVSQSPSNKVTEKGKDVELRCDPISGHTALYWYRQSLGQGLEFLIYFQGNSAPDKSGLPSDRFSAERTGGSVSTLTIQRTQQEDSAVYLCASSHLTSLYEQYFGPGTRLTVT.

The CDR3, as DNA: TGTGCCAGCAGCTTGGAGGCAGGGAGGAATTACGAGCAGTACTTC. Protein product: CASSLEAGRNYEQYF. The V call is TRBV5-4, the J call TRBJ2-7; D may be TRBD2 (6 bases). The germline V gene has CDR1 SGHNT and CDR2 YYREEE (reference sequence). V dropped 0 bases and J dropped 4 bases, with 14 bases sitting between them. This CDR3 is 15 amino acids long.

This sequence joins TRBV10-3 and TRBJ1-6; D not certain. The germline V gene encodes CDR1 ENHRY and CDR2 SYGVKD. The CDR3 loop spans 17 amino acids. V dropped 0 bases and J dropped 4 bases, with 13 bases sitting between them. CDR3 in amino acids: CAISESGSSVYNSPLHF. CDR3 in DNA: TGTGCCATCAGTGAGTCGGGCAGTTCGGTATATAATTCACCCCTCCACTTT.

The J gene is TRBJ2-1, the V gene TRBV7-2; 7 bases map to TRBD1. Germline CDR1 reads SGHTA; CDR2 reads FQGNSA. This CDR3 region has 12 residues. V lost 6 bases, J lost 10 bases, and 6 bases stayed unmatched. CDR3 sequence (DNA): TGTGCCAGCAGGCCACAGGGGAACGAGCAGTTCTTC. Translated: CASRPQGNEQFF.

The CDR3 here is CATGRGKMNTEAFF. CDR3 DNA sequence: TGTGCCACCGGGAGGGGTAAGATGAACACTGAAGCTTTCTTT. The rearrangement joins TRBV19 to TRBJ1-1; D is possibly TRBD1 (5 bases). From germline, CDR1 is LNHDA and CDR2 SQIVND (reference sequence). V gave up 10 bases and J gave up 0 bases, with 15 bases separating them. This CDR3 contains 14 residues.

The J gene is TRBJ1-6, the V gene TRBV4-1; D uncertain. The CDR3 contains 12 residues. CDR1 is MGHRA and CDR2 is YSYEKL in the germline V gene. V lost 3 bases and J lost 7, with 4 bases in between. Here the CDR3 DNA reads TGCGCCAGCAGCCATATAAATTCACCCCTCCACTTT. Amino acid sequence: CASSHINSPLHF.

The CDR3 sequence: CASSQPWGGNTGELFF. CDR3 bases: TGCGCCAGCAGCCAACCCTGGGGGGGCAACACCGGGGAGCTGTTTTTT. J is TRBJ2-2 and V is TRBV4-3; TRBD2 might be the D (7 bases). V dropped 2 bases and J dropped 2 bases, with 12 bases sitting between them. The CDR3 spans 16 residues. CDR1 is LGHNA, CDR2 YSLEER, per germline.

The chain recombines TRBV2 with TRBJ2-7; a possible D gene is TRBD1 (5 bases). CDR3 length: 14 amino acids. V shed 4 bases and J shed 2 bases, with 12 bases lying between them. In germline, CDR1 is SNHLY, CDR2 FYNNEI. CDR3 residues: CASSADTFPYEQYF. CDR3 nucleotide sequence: TGTGCCAGCAGTGCGGACACCTTCCCCTACGAGCAGTACTTC.

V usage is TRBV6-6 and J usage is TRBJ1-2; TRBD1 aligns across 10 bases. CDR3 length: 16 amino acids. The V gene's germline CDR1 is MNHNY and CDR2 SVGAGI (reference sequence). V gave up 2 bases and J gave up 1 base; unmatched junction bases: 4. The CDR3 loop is CASSYPGDRGNYGYTF. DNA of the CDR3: TGTGCCAGCAGTTACCCCGGGGACAGGGGTAACTATGGCTACACCTTC.

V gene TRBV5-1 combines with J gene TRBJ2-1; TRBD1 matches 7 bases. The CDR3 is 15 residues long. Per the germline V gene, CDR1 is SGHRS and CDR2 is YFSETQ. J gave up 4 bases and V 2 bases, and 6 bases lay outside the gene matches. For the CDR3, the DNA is TGCGCCAGCAGCTTAGGGACAGAACTGTACAATGAGCAGTTCTTC. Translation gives CASSLGTELYNEQFF.

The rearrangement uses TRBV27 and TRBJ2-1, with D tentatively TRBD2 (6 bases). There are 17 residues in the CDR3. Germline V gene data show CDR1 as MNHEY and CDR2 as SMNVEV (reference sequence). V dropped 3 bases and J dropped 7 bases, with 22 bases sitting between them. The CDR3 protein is CASSFWRGVVKNNEQFF. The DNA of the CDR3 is TGTGCCAGCAGTTTTTGGCGGGGCGTCGTGAAGAATAATGAGCAGTTCTTC.

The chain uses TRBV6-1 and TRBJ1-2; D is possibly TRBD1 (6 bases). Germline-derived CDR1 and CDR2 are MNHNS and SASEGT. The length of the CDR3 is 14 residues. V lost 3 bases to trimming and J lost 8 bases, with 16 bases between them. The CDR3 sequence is CASSEDRVNLGYTF. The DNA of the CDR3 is TGTGCCAGCAGTGAGGACAGAGTGAATCTCGGCTACACCTTC.

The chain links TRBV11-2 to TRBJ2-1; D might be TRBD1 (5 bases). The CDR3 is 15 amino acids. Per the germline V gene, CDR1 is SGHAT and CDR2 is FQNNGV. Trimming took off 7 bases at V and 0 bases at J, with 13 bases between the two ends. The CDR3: CASTRVWASYNEQFF. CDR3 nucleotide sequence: TGTGCCAGCACCAGGGTCTGGGCCTCCTACAATGAGCAGTTCTTC.

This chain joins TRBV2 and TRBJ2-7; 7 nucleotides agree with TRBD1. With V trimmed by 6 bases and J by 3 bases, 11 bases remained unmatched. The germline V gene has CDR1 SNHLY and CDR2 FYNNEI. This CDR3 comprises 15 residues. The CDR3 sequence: CASRGGPGQNYEQYF. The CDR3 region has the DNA TGTGCCAGCAGAGGAGGACCGGGACAGAACTACGAGCAGTACTTC.

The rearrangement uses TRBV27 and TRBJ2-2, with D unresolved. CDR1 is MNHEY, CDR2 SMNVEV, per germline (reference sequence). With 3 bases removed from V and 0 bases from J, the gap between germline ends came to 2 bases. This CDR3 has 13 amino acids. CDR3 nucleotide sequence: TGTGCCAGCAGTTTCACGAACACCGGGGAGCTGTTTTTT. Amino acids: CASSFTNTGELFF.